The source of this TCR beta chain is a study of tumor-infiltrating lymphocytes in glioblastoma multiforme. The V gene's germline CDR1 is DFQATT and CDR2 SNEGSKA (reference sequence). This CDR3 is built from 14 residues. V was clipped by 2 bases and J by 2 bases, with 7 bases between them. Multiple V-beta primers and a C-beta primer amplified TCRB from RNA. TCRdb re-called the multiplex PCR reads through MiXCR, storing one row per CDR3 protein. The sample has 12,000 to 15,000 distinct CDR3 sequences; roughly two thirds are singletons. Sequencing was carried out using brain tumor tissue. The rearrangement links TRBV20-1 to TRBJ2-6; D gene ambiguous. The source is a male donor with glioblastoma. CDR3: CSARSQAGANVLTF. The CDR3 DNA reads TGCAGTGCTAGAAGCCAAGCTGGGGCCAACGTCCTGACTTTC.